The TCR beta chain described here comes from a study of blood T cell repertoires in COVID-19. Study information: Some COVID-19 samples were acute and others convalescent; all came from the United States, Italy and Spain. T cells, B-cell-depleted T cells, or PBMCs supplied cDNA or gDNA.

Germline CDR1 reads GTSNPN; CDR2 reads SVGIG (reference sequence). V was clipped by 3 bases and J by 9 bases; unmatched bases: 5. The CDR3 has 12 residues. Clones were sequenced by immunoSEQ multiplex PCR, and TCRdb holds only the in-frame ones, with some missing. This sample has 300,000 to 400,000 clones; around 86% occur once, and the top ten carry 1%. This clone was seen a single time. The sequencing sample was made of peripheral blood. V is TRBV30 and J is TRBJ1-1; TRBD1 matches 9 bases. This receptor was obtained from a man aged 45-65 years with active or convalescent COVID-19. The DNA of the CDR3 is TGTGCCTGGAGAGCGACAGGGGGAAAAGCTTTCTTT. This gives the protein CAWRATGGKAFF.